Each of the 15 T cell receptor beta chains below was sequenced from the same sample in a study of CD8 T cells in ankylosing spondylitis. In TCRdb, the 5' RACE reads were re-called with MiXCR into one record per CDR3 protein. Of some 39,000 distinct CDR3 sequences in the sample, 13% are singletons; the top ten hold under 35%. What was sequenced was synovial fluid, either unsorted or a sorted T cell fraction (not recorded which). The origin of the receptors is a male donor with ankylosing spondylitis.

The sample holds many counts of this clonotype. The rearrangement links TRBV11-1 to TRBJ2-1, with D possibly matching TRBD2 (7 bases). CDR1 and CDR2 from the germline V gene are SGHAT and FQDESV (reference sequence). Trimming left V 2 bases short and J 2 bases short, with 13 bases between. This CDR3 is built from 16 residues. DNA of the CDR3: TGTGCCAGCAGCTTATGGGGCGGGGGCCCCTACAATGAGCAGTTCTTC. Amino acid sequence: CASSLWGGGPYNEQFF.

A few counts support this clonotype. V is TRBV20-1 and J is TRBJ1-3, with D unresolved. CDR1 and CDR2 from the germline V gene are DFQATT and SNEGSKA (reference sequence). V lost 0 bases and J lost 4, with 13 bases in between. CDR3 size: 15 residues. CDR3 residues: CSAREWTGLGNTIYF. The CDR3 DNA is TGCAGTGCTAGAGAGTGGACGGGGTTGGGAAACACCATATATTTT.

This clonotype was seen more than once but under ten times. The CDR3 loop reads CASSQQRTANYGYTF. The DNA for the CDR3 is TGCGCCAGCAGCCAGCAACGAACTGCTAACTATGGCTACACCTTC. The chain links TRBV4-3 to TRBJ1-2; no reliable D call. The CDR3 runs to 15 residues. The V gene lost 3 bases and the J gene lost 0 bases, with 11 bases spanning the gap. Germline V gene data show CDR1 as LGHNA and CDR2 as YSLEER.

This clonotype was observed a few times. The V and J genes are TRBV6-4 and TRBJ2-1, with TRBD2 matching over 12 bases. CDR3 size: 15 residues. V lost 3 bases and J lost 6; bases outside the gene matches: 3. Germline V gene lookup returns CDR1 MRHNA and CDR2 SNTAGT. The CDR3 sequence is CASSESSGGANEQFF. DNA of the CDR3: TGTGCCAGCAGTGAGTCTAGCGGGGGGGCCAATGAGCAGTTCTTC.

The chain combines TRBV19 with TRBJ2-2, with 10 positions matching TRBD2. This CDR3 spans 17 amino acids. The V and J ends lost 3 bases and 0 bases, in that order; junction bases with no gene match: 4. Germline assignment: CDR1 LNHDA and CDR2 SQIVND (reference sequence). Here the CDR3 reads CASSILGLAPNTGELFF. Written as DNA, the CDR3 is TGTGCCAGTAGTATTTTGGGACTAGCGCCGAACACCGGGGAGCTGTTTTTT. The full variable domain, rest sourced from reference TRBV19 and TRBJ2-2, is DGGITQSPKYLFRKEGQNVTLSCEQNLNHDAMYWYRQDPGQGLRLIYYSQIVNDFQKGDIAEGYSVSREKKESFPLTVTSAQKNPTAFYLCASSILGLAPNTGELFFGEGSRLTVL.

This clonotype has ten or more counts. The chain links TRBV7-8 to TRBJ2-1, with TRBD2 matching over 9 bases. The CDR3 runs to 20 residues. From germline, CDR1 is SGHVS and CDR2 FQNEAQ. V was pared by 0 bases and J by 3 bases, with 15 bases of the junction left unmatched. This chain's CDR3 is CASSLARAGGRSPFYNEQFF. Here the CDR3 DNA reads TGTGCCAGCAGCTTAGCAAGGGCGGGAGGGAGGTCCCCTTTCTACAATGAGCAGTTCTTC.

This clonotype was detected only a few times. The chain has TRBV5-5 and TRBJ2-5, with 13 bases identical to TRBD2. Per germline, CDR1 SGHKS and CDR2 YYEKEE (reference sequence). This CDR3 is built from 17 residues. Unmatched junction bases numbered 10, after V lost 4 bases and J lost 4 bases. DNA of the CDR3: TGTGCCAGCAGCCGAACTAGCGGGAGGGGACTTGGAGAGACCCAGTACTTC. It is translated as CASSRTSGRGLGETQYF.

This clonotype has only a few counts. This chain links TRBV7-9 with TRBJ2-5; 8 positions match TRBD1. This CDR3 comprises 15 residues. CDR1 is SEHNR and CDR2 is FQNEAQ in the germline V gene (reference sequence). V was clipped by 4 bases and J by 1 base; unmatched bases: 5. CDR3 sequence reads: CASSSRQGSQETQYF. DNA for the CDR3: TGTGCCAGCAGCTCCAGACAGGGGAGCCAAGAGACCCAGTACTTC.

This clonotype was observed a few times. This chain links TRBV5-5 with TRBJ2-7; TRBD1 matches at 9 bases. This CDR3 is built from 16 residues. CDR1 is SGHKS and CDR2 is YYEKEE in the germline V gene (reference sequence). The J segment lost 0 bases and the V segment lost 3 bases, leaving 7 bases of the junction unmatched. CDR3 sequence: CASSSPRDRDSYEQYF. As DNA, the CDR3 is TGTGCCAGCAGCTCCCCCCGGGACAGGGACTCCTACGAGCAGTACTTC.

The table lists this clonotype with a few counts. This chain uses TRBV20-1 with TRBJ1-5; TRBD1 might be the D (6 bases). The germline V gene encodes CDR1 DFQATT and CDR2 SNEGSKA (reference sequence). The CDR3 is 18 amino acids. The V end lost 4 bases, the J end lost 2 bases, and 24 bases lay between the germline ends. The CDR3 loop reads CSATPVPGEGDGNQPQHF. In DNA, the CDR3 is TGCAGTGCTACCCCTGTCCCAGGGGAGGGGGATGGCAATCAGCCCCAGCATTTT.

Within the sample, this clonotype is medium-sized (0.01 to 0.1%). The V call is TRBV4-1, the J call TRBJ1-1, with D perhaps matching TRBD1 (5 bases). The CDR3 loop spans 14 amino acids. Germline loops: CDR1 MGHRA, CDR2 YSYEKL. The germline V and J ends were trimmed by 2 bases and 2 bases, with 9 bases remaining between them. The CDR3 is CASSQFGQNTEAFF. CDR3 coding DNA: TGCGCCAGCAGCCAATTTGGACAAAACACTGAAGCTTTCTTT.

This clonotype came up many times. The chain couples TRBV7-6 to TRBJ2-2; 7 nucleotides agree with TRBD1. Trimming took 2 bases from V and 5 from J; bases not matched to a gene: 8. This CDR3 has 16 amino acids. Germline CDR1 SGHVS, CDR2 FNYEAQ. CDR3: CASSLSAGGSTGELFF. The CDR3 DNA sequence: TGTGCCAGCAGCTTATCGGCAGGGGGTTCGACCGGGGAGCTGTTTTTT.

The table lists this clonotype with a few counts. This chain links TRBV20-1 with TRBJ2-7; 13 bases fit TRBD2. The germline gives CDR1 DFQATT, CDR2 SNEGSKA (reference sequence). V lost 6 bases, J lost 2 bases, and 7 bases stayed unmatched. The CDR3 contains 15 residues. The CDR3 bases are TGCAGTGCGCCTGGACTAGCGGGGGCCCCCTACGAGCAGTACTTC. Amino acids: CSAPGLAGAPYEQYF.

V is TRBV5-1 and J is TRBJ2-3, with 9 positions matching TRBD2. Losses at the gene ends were 0 bases for V and 5 bases for J; bases not matched to a gene: 7. CDR1 and CDR2 (germline): SGHRS, YFSETQ. The CDR3 totals 16 residues. CDR3 loop: CASSLVSGGGLDTQYF. The CDR3 DNA sequence: TGCGCCAGCAGCTTGGTTAGCGGGGGCGGCTTAGATACGCAGTATTTT. Full variable domain (missing parts from reference TRBV5-1 and TRBJ2-3): KAGVTQTPRYLIKTRGQQVTLSCSPISGHRSVSWYQQTPGQGLQFLFEYFSETQRNKGNFPGRFSGRQFSNSRSEMNVSTLELGDSALYLCASSLVSGGGLDTQYFGPGTRLTVL.

This sequence joins TRBV7-8 and TRBJ2-5; 13 bases agree with TRBD2. The V and J ends lost 4 bases and 1 base, in that order; junction bases with no gene match: 3. Germline V gene data show CDR1 as SGHVS and CDR2 as FQNEAQ. The CDR3 sequence is 16 residues long. CDR3 region: CASSSGTSGVQETQYF. Written as DNA, the CDR3 is TGTGCCAGCAGCTCTGGGACTAGCGGGGTCCAAGAGACCCAGTACTTC.